This T cell receptor beta chain was observed in a study of cytomegalovirus exposure and HLA in healthy donors. PCR involved 60 Vbeta and 13 Jbeta primers. The data were produced by immunoSEQ multiplex PCR, yet TCRdb's version contains in-frame clones alone and is incomplete. The table records 80,000 or so clones, approximately 75% of them present only once. CDR1 and CDR2 (germline): SGHRS, YFSETQ. This CDR3 has 17 residues. V lost 0 bases to trimming and J lost 3 bases; unmatched junction nucleotides: 8. The sample comprised PBMCs. The chain recombines TRBV5-1 with TRBJ2-3; 9 nucleotides line up with TRBD2. This sequence was found in a woman between 40 and 55 years old in good health and CMV-seronegative. In DNA, the CDR3 is TGCGCCAGCAGCTTGGACGTCGGCGGGAGGGAAACAGATACGCAGTATTTT. Translating it yields CASSLDVGGRETDTQYF. Together with reference TRBV5-1 and TRBJ2-3, the CDR3 gives the full variable domain: KAGVTQTPRYLIKTRGQQVTLSCSPISGHRSVSWYQQTPGQGLQFLFEYFSETQRNKGNFPGRFSGRQFSNSRSEMNVSTLELGDSALYLCASSLDVGGRETDTQYFGPGTRLTVL.